This T cell receptor (beta chain) was captured by sequencing in a study of blood T cells in healthy people across ages. The authors ran a second PCR of about 7 to 12 cycles using a sample-barcoded 5' primer and a J-beta primer mix. TCRdb reanalysed the 5' RACE reads using MiXCR and keeps one entry per CDR3 protein. Of roughly 800,000 distinct CDR3 sequences listed, 58% are singletons. With V trimmed by 2 bases and J by 6 bases, 7 bases remained unmatched. CDR3 length: 15 residues. This receptor was identified in a man aged 25-40 years in good health. The chain recombines TRBV12-3 or TRBV12-4 with TRBJ1-5; TRBD1 aligns across 7 bases. Sequencing was performed on blood. CDR3 nucleotides: TGTGCCAGCAGTTTATACTCGACAGGGCCTCAGCCCCAGCATTTT. The encoded protein is CASSLYSTGPQPQHF.